This passage covers 26 T cell receptor beta chains from one sample sequenced in a study of blood T cell repertoires in COVID-19. Clones were sequenced by immunoSEQ multiplex PCR, and TCRdb holds only the in-frame ones, with some missing. The sample holds about 160,000 clones; about 86% are singletons and the top ten take less than 3.5%. The sample was peripheral blood. The receptor set was obtained from an older man with acute or convalescent COVID-19.

This clone was observed a single time. The chain joins TRBV11-3 to TRBJ2-1; 8 nucleotides match TRBD2. This CDR3 comprises 15 residues. The ends lost 0 bases at V and 8 bases at J; junction bases unmatched: 6. Germline lookup yields CDR1 SGHNT and CDR2 YENEEA. In DNA form, the CDR3 reads TGTGCCAGCAGCTTAGATCGGGGACTAGGCGATGAGCAGTTCTTC. Translating gives CASSLDRGLGDEQFF.

V usage is TRBV9 and J usage is TRBJ2-2; TRBD2 matches 12 bases. The CDR3 length is 16 residues. Germline assignment: CDR1 SGDLS and CDR2 YYNGEE. The V and J ends lost 4 bases and 4 bases, in that order; junction bases with no gene match: 5. The CDR3 nucleotides read TGTGCCAGCAGCCCTCGACTAGCGGGAGTCACCGGGGAGCTGTTTTTT. This codes for CASSPRLAGVTGELFF.

The chain employs TRBV5-1 and TRBJ2-7; D unclear. Germline V lookup: CDR1 SGHRS, CDR2 YFSETQ. The CDR3 length is 16 residues. V lost 0 bases, J lost 5 bases, and 18 bases lay in between. The CDR3 DNA sequence: TGCGCCAGCAGCTTGGCTGTCCTAGGCGGAGACGACGAGCAGTACTTC. Translation gives CASSLAVLGGDDEQYF.

This chain uses TRBV7-2 with TRBJ1-2; D might be TRBD1 (5 bases). In germline, CDR1 is SGHTA, CDR2 FQGNSA. Trimming took off 0 bases at V and 5 bases at J, with 10 bases between the two ends. The CDR3 runs 14 residues. CDR3 in amino acids: CASSLAAAGYGYTF. The CDR3 nucleotides are TGTGCCAGCAGCTTAGCGGCGGCAGGGTATGGCTACACCTTC.

This clone showed up just a few times. The rearrangement uses TRBV29-1 and TRBJ2-3; the D gene is possibly TRBD2 (6 bases). Germline V gene data show CDR1 as SQVTM and CDR2 as ANQGSEA. The V and J ends lost 4 bases and 1 base respectively, with 15 bases between them. The CDR3 spans 15 residues. CDR3 coding DNA: TGCAGCGTTGCCCTCCGGGCGGGACGCACAGATACGCAGTATTTT. Its translation: CSVALRAGRTDTQYF.

This clone was picked up a small number of times. The CDR3 DNA reads TGTGCCAGCAGTTACGAGGGGAGGAAGAACGAAAAACTGTTTTTT. It yields the protein CASSYEGRKNEKLFF. The chain carries TRBV6-2 or TRBV6-3 and TRBJ1-4; a possible D gene is TRBD1 (5 bases). This CDR3 comprises 15 residues. The V end was cut by 2 bases, the J end by 8 bases, with 15 bases between. Germline CDR1 is MNHEY and CDR2 is SVGEGT.

The V and J genes are TRBV5-1 and TRBJ1-4; TRBD1 agrees at 8 bases. This CDR3 has 15 residues. V lost 0 bases and J lost 5; bases outside the gene matches: 3. From germline, CDR1 is SGHRS and CDR2 YFSETQ. CDR3 nucleotides: TGCGCCAGCAGCTTGGGGGACAGGCAAAATGAAAAACTGTTTTTT. It specifies CASSLGDRQNEKLFF.

V usage is TRBV9 and J usage is TRBJ2-3, with D hard to call. The CDR3 extends over 16 amino acids. The V end was cut by 0 bases, the J end by 4 bases, with 15 bases between. Germline V CDR1 and CDR2: SGDLS, YYNGEE. The CDR3 here is CASSVVSGPVADTQYF. CDR3 nucleotides: TGTGCCAGCAGCGTAGTTTCAGGCCCGGTGGCAGATACGCAGTATTTT.

The chain recombines TRBV18 with TRBJ1-6; 9 bases match TRBD1. Germline CDR1 and CDR2: KGHSH and LQKENI. CDR3 length: 14 amino acids. After removal of 6 bases from V and 7 bases from J, the junction contained 4 bases not matched to a gene. CDR3 in DNA: TGTGCCAGCTCGCAAGGGACAGGGAATTCACCCCTCCACTTT. Translated: CASSQGTGNSPLHF.

The chain employs TRBV7-2 and TRBJ1-5; no reliable D call. CDR1 is SGHTA and CDR2 is FQGNSA in the germline V gene. With 1 base removed from V and 5 bases from J, the gap between germline ends came to 6 bases. The CDR3 consists of 13 residues. The CDR3 DNA reads TGTGCCAGCAGCTTAGACAGAGATCAGCCCCAGCATTTT. Its protein product is CASSLDRDQPQHF.

The V call is TRBV7-9, the J call TRBJ1-1, with D unresolved. V lost 2 bases and J lost 6, with 10 bases in between. In germline, CDR1 is SEHNR, CDR2 FQNEAQ (reference sequence). This CDR3 contains 13 residues. The CDR3 here is CASSLPVLAEAFF. The CDR3 nucleotides read TGTGCCAGCAGCTTACCGGTATTAGCTGAAGCTTTCTTT.

The V gene is TRBV5-5, the J gene TRBJ2-7; D perhaps matches TRBD1 (6 bases). The CDR3 totals 14 residues. The V gene's germline CDR1 is SGHKS and CDR2 YYEKEE (reference sequence). V dropped 4 bases and J dropped 0 bases, with 11 bases sitting between them. In DNA form, the CDR3 reads TGTGCCAGCAGCCCAACAGGGTACTCCTACGAGCAGTACTTC. Its protein is CASSPTGYSYEQYF.

The chain has TRBV6-5 and TRBJ1-4, with D hard to call. The CDR3 spans 16 residues. Trimming left V 2 bases short and J 2 bases short, with 12 bases between. CDR1 MNHEY and CDR2 SVGAGI come from the germline V gene. The chain's CDR3 is CASSYLPAVTNEKLFF. CDR3 DNA: TGTGCCAGCAGTTACCTCCCGGCGGTTACTAATGAAAAACTGTTTTTT.

V gene TRBV7-2 combines with J gene TRBJ2-2; TRBD2 is a possible D gene (6 bases). The length of the CDR3 is 19 residues. V gave up 1 base and J gave up 0 bases, with 18 bases separating them. Germline V lookup: CDR1 SGHTA, CDR2 FQGNSA. CDR3 DNA sequence: TGTGCCAGCAGCTTAGTTCGGGCTAGCGAACCGTCGAACACCGGGGAGCTGTTTTTT. Translation: CASSLVRASEPSNTGELFF.

The V and J genes are TRBV19 and TRBJ2-1; 8 bases align to TRBD1. Germline CDR1 LNHDA, CDR2 SQIVND (reference sequence). The CDR3 runs to 18 residues. Trimming removed 1 base from V and 0 bases from J; junction bases left unmatched: 8. The DNA for the CDR3 is TGTGCCAGTAGTATAGCCGGACAGGGCGTGAGCTCCTACAATGAGCAGTTCTTC. Translation gives CASSIAGQGVSSYNEQFF.

V is TRBV7-2 and J is TRBJ2-5; possible D gene TRBD1, 7 bases. V was pared by 8 bases and J by 4 bases, with 17 bases between. This CDR3 comprises 14 residues. Germline assignment: CDR1 SGHTA and CDR2 FQGNSA. CDR3 sequence: CASGGQTGRETQYF. Here the CDR3 DNA reads TGTGCCAGCGGGGGGCAGACAGGGCGAGAGACCCAGTACTTC. Based on the CDR3 plus reference TRBV7-2 and TRBJ2-5, the full variable domain is GAGVSQSPSNKVTEKGKDVELRCDPISGHTALYWYRQSLGQGLEFLIYFQGNSAPDKSGLPSDRFSAERTGGSVSTLTIQRTQQEDSAVYLCASGGQTGRETQYFGPGTRLLVL.

V gene TRBV9 combines with J gene TRBJ2-6; D remains unclear. The germline V and J ends were trimmed by 3 bases and 0 bases, with 4 bases remaining between them. Germline assignment: CDR1 SGDLS and CDR2 YYNGEE. The CDR3 is 14 residues long. This CDR3 reads CASSASSGANVLTF. The CDR3 region has the DNA TGTGCCAGCAGCGCCAGCTCTGGGGCCAACGTCCTGACTTTC.

V usage is TRBV12-3 or TRBV12-4 and J usage is TRBJ1-1, with 8 nucleotides matching TRBD1. The CDR3 length is 13 residues. V shed 5 bases, J shed 2 bases, and the junction held 1 base outside the gene matches. The CDR3 nucleotides are TGTGCCAGCAGTCAGGGGGCAAACACTGAAGCTTTCTTT. This translates into CASSQGANTEAFF.

CDR3 residues: CASRGPGNTIYF. CDR3 coding DNA: TGTGCCAGCAGGGGCCCTGGAAACACCATATATTTT. The chain links TRBV27 to TRBJ1-3; D gene unclear. In germline, CDR1 is MNHEY, CDR2 SMNVEV (reference sequence). There are 12 residues in the CDR3. The germline V and J ends were trimmed by 6 bases and 2 bases, with 5 bases remaining between them.

This clone was counted between two and nine times. The chain recombines TRBV6-2 or TRBV6-3 with TRBJ1-5; 8 bases are shared with TRBD1. V lost 6 bases and J lost 8; bases outside the gene matches: 6. The CDR3 runs to 13 residues. CDR1 MNHEY and CDR2 SVGEGT come from the germline V gene. Here the CDR3 reads CASSGQGGEPQHF. As DNA, the CDR3 is TGTGCCAGCAGCGGACAGGGCGGGGAGCCCCAGCATTTT.

This clone was counted a few times. The rearrangement joins TRBV27 to TRBJ2-4; 7 nucleotides match TRBD1. The CDR3 is 17 residues long. The junction had 11 bases not matched to a gene; V was cut back by 2 bases and J by 4 bases. Germline V gene sequence: CDR1 MNHEY, CDR2 SMNVEV (reference sequence). CDR3 nucleotide sequence: TGTGCCAGCAGTTTAAGGGCCACAGGGGTAGGGAAAAACATTCAGTACTTC. Translating gives CASSLRATGVGKNIQYF.

The V call is TRBV19, the J call TRBJ2-1; 12 nucleotides agree with TRBD2. The CDR3 runs 14 residues. Trimming took 4 bases from V and 9 from J; bases not matched to a gene: 4. Germline values: CDR1 LNHDA, CDR2 SQIVND (reference sequence). CDR3 DNA: TGTGCCAGTAGTAGTCTAGCGGGAGGGCTTGAGCAGTTCTTC. Its protein is CASSSLAGGLEQFF.

The rearrangement uses TRBV5-1 and TRBJ1-4, with TRBD1 identical over 7 bases. This CDR3 contains 14 residues. The germline V gene has CDR1 SGHRS and CDR2 YFSETQ. V was clipped by 3 bases and J by 8 bases; unmatched bases: 7. The CDR3 nucleotides read TGCGCCAGCAGCTCGGGACAGACGAACGAAAAACTGTTTTTT. It encodes CASSSGQTNEKLFF. Variable domain in full (rest from reference TRBV5-1 and TRBJ1-4): KAGVTQTPRYLIKTRGQQVTLSCSPISGHRSVSWYQQTPGQGLQFLFEYFSETQRNKGNFPGRFSGRQFSNSRSEMNVSTLELGDSALYLCASSSGQTNEKLFFGSGTQLSVL.

In nucleotides, the CDR3 is TGTGCCAGCAGCTCCGGGACTAGCGGGTTGGGGGGTACGCAGTATTTT. Translating gives CASSSGTSGLGGTQYF. This rearrangement joins TRBV5-4 to TRBJ2-3; 12 bases are shared with TRBD2. This CDR3 spans 16 amino acids. The J segment lost 8 bases and the V segment lost 3 bases, leaving 10 bases of the junction unmatched. Looked up from germline, CDR1 is SGHNT and CDR2 is YYREEE (reference sequence).

V gene TRBV28 combines with J gene TRBJ1-2, with unresolved D. Trimming cost V 11 bases and J 0 bases, with 10 bases left between them. Germline loops: CDR1 MDHEN, CDR2 SYDVKM. The CDR3 covers 12 residues. The CDR3 DNA reads as TGTGCCGGGCAGACCGCTAACTATGGCTACACCTTC. Translated, it gives CAGQTANYGYTF.

The chain employs TRBV4-3 and TRBJ2-7; D call uncertain. This CDR3 region has 13 residues. The V end lost 1 base, the J end lost 3 bases, and 7 bases lay between the germline ends. Germline CDR1 and CDR2: LGHNA and YSLEER. The CDR3 reads CASSQGALYEQYF. As DNA, the CDR3 is TGCGCCAGCAGCCAAGGGGCCCTCTACGAGCAGTACTTC.